Following are 24 T cell receptor beta chains from one sample sequenced in a study of T cell repertoires in cytomegalovirus infection. TCRdb redid the calling of the reads with MiXCR, one entry per CDR3 protein. The repertoire includes about 920,000 distinct CDR3 sequences, approximately 30% of them detected once, and roughly an eighth sits in the top ten. Antigens of these TCRs are unknown. The sequences come from cultured CD8+ T cells from PBMCs, collected from culture after CMV antigen stimulation. Every receptor here comes from a human donor in good health (CMV status not recorded). Some clones in this sample may be carry-over from other donors' samples.

The chain links TRBV6-1 to TRBJ2-3; D is unresolved. Trimming took 3 bases from V and 0 from J, leaving 7 bases between them. Per the germline V gene, CDR1 is MNHNS and CDR2 is SASEGT. This CDR3 region has 14 residues. The CDR3 loop reads CASSDRISTDTQYF. CDR3 DNA: TGTGCCAGCAGTGACAGGATAAGCACAGATACGCAGTATTTT.

There are a few counts of this clonotype. The DNA of the CDR3 is TGTGCCATCAGTGATCCAGGCTACGAGCAGTACGTC. Translated, it gives CAISDPGYEQYV. This sequence joins TRBV10-3 and TRBJ2-7; no definite D call. V was cut by 3 bases and J by 3 bases, with 6 bases left in between. The CDR3 loop spans 12 amino acids. Germline lookup yields CDR1 ENHRY and CDR2 SYGVKD.

The V gene is TRBV12-5, the J gene TRBJ2-2, with 8 nucleotides matching TRBD1. V gave up 4 bases and J gave up 3 bases; unmatched junction bases: 13. Germline lookup yields CDR1 LGHNT and CDR2 FRNRAP. This CDR3 has 18 residues. This chain's CDR3 is CASGWTWDRKEDTGELFF. CDR3 sequence (DNA): TGTGCTAGTGGTTGGACATGGGACAGGAAGGAAGACACCGGGGAGCTGTTTTTT.

This chain uses TRBV6-2 or TRBV6-3 with TRBJ2-3, with TRBD2 matching over 10 bases. V trimming: 2 bases; J trimming: 3 bases; junction bases outside the gene matches: 5. This CDR3 comprises 16 residues. The V gene's germline CDR1 is MNHEY and CDR2 SVGEGT. This CDR3 is CASSYRAGLATDTQYF. The DNA of the CDR3 is TGTGCCAGCAGTTACAGGGCGGGACTAGCGACAGATACGCAGTATTTT.

There are a few counts of this clonotype. This chain connects TRBV6-5 to TRBJ1-2, with D maybe TRBD1 (6 bases). CDR3 size: 13 residues. Germline loops: CDR1 MNHEY, CDR2 SVGAGI. Between the trimmed V and J ends, which lost 2 bases and 6 bases, there was a span of 10 bases. CDR3: CASSYQQGDGYTF. The CDR3 DNA is TGTGCCAGCAGTTACCAACAGGGAGATGGCTACACCTTC.

V and J are TRBV6-1 and TRBJ2-1; 8 bases match TRBD1. V dropped 4 bases and J dropped 10; count of bases not matched to a gene: 12. The CDR3 runs 15 residues. Per germline, CDR1 MNHNS and CDR2 SASEGT. The CDR3: CASSAGTGRYWEQFF. The CDR3 nucleotides read TGTGCCAGCAGTGCCGGGACAGGTCGATATTGGGAGCAGTTCTTC.

This clonotype was picked up a small number of times. The V and J genes are TRBV9 and TRBJ2-5; the D is unclear. CDR1 SGDLS and CDR2 YYNGEE come from the germline V gene. The CDR3 loop spans 16 amino acids. Trimming cost V 0 bases and J 1 base, with 13 bases left between them. This CDR3 is CASSVAGGAPQETQYF. The CDR3 coding sequence is TGTGCCAGCAGCGTAGCAGGCGGCGCGCCCCAAGAGACCCAGTACTTC.

This clonotype was recorded many times. CDR3 coding DNA: TGCGCCAGCAGCCAAGAGCCCAGTACTATCGATCAGCCCCAGCATTTT. Translating gives CASSQEPSTIDQPQHF. The chain combines TRBV4-1 with TRBJ1-5; unclear D gene. The CDR3 has 16 residues. Germline V gene data show CDR1 as MGHRA and CDR2 as YSYEKL. The germline V and J ends were trimmed by 0 bases and 5 bases, with 14 bases remaining between them.

This sequence joins TRBV19 and TRBJ1-1; the D is unclear. CDR3 length equals 17 residues. CDR1 is LNHDA, CDR2 SQIVND, per germline (reference sequence). V lost 1 base and J lost 4, with 19 bases in between. CDR3 residues: CASSIAPADGEGTEAFF. CDR3 in DNA: TGTGCCAGTAGTATAGCGCCCGCCGATGGCGAGGGCACTGAAGCTTTCTTT.

The chain uses TRBV6-6 and TRBJ2-5, with 11 bases identical to TRBD2. The CDR3 loop spans 15 amino acids. Per germline, CDR1 MNHNY and CDR2 SVGAGI (reference sequence). The V and J ends lost 7 bases and 4 bases, in that order; junction bases with no gene match: 8. Here the CDR3 DNA reads TGTGCCAGCACGGTAGCGGGGGGGCAGGGAGAGACCCAGTACTTC. It codes for CASTVAGGQGETQYF.

This clonotype was seen a handful of times. This sequence joins TRBV10-3 and TRBJ2-2; a weak D match, TRBD1 (6 bases). Germline values: CDR1 ENHRY, CDR2 SYGVKD. The CDR3 runs to 12 residues. Deletions cut 10 bases from V and 4 bases from J, with 10 bases between. The CDR3 reads CASFRGTGELFF. For the CDR3, the DNA is TGTGCCAGCTTCAGGGGCACCGGGGAGCTGTTTTTT.

This clonotype was recorded at least ten times. J is TRBJ1-2 and V is TRBV7-2; no definite D call. The V gene lost 2 bases and the J gene lost 6 bases, with 7 bases spanning the gap. Per germline, CDR1 SGHTA and CDR2 FQGNSA. This CDR3 is built from 12 residues. CDR3 nucleotide sequence: TGTGCCAGCAGCTTATCGGTGAATGGCTACACCTTC. It specifies CASSLSVNGYTF.

In its sample, this clonotype was seen a few times. This chain connects TRBV7-6 to TRBJ2-1; TRBD2 aligns across 8 bases. The CDR3 loop spans 17 amino acids. Per the germline V gene, CDR1 is SGHVS and CDR2 is FNYEAQ. The junction had 15 bases not matched to a gene; V was cut back by 4 bases and J by 7 bases. The CDR3 DNA sequence: TGTGCCAGCAGCTCCCGTTCGGGCGGGGGGACCTTAAATGAGCAGTTCTTC. Protein product: CASSSRSGGGTLNEQFF.

Comments on this clonotype: It may be a read error: a sequence one base away is much more abundant. This rearrangement joins TRBV7-2 to TRBJ1-1, with 7 bases identical to TRBD1. The CDR3 covers 14 residues. CDR1 is SGHTA, CDR2 FQGNSA, per germline. CDR3 sequence (DNA): TGTGCCAGCAGCCGGACAGGATTCAACACTGAAACTTTCTTT. Translated, it gives CASSRTGFNTETFF. Variable domain in full (rest from reference TRBV7-2 and TRBJ1-1): GAGVSQSPSNKVTEKGKDVELRCDPISGHTALYWYRQSLGQGLEFLIYFQGNSAPDKSGLPSDRFSAERTGGSVSTLTIQRTQQEDSAVYLCASSRTGFNTETFFGQGTRLTVV.

V gene TRBV6-6 combines with J gene TRBJ1-2, with D possibly being TRBD1 (5 bases). The CDR3 extends over 13 amino acids. CDR1 and CDR2 from the germline V gene are MNHNY and SVGAGI (reference sequence). V was pared by 4 bases and J by 8 bases, with 14 bases between. The CDR3 nucleotides read TGTGCCAGCAGTTTCGTGGTCGGGGACGGCTACACCTTC. This gives the protein CASSFVVGDGYTF.

J is TRBJ2-7 and V is TRBV12-3 or TRBV12-4; D gene unclear. This CDR3 region has 12 residues. V was pared by 5 bases and J by 5 bases, with 10 bases between. Here the CDR3 DNA reads TGTGCCAGCAGTCAGATTCGGGACGAGCAGTACTTC. Its protein product is CASSQIRDEQYF.

V gene TRBV5-4 combines with J gene TRBJ1-2, with 7 bases lining up with TRBD1. This CDR3 has 15 amino acids. In germline, CDR1 is SGHNT, CDR2 YYREEE (reference sequence). Trimming took 3 bases from V and 2 from J; bases not matched to a gene: 7. In nucleotides, the CDR3 is TGTGCCAGCAGCTCGGCGGACAGGCCAAACTATGGCTACACCTTC. Protein product: CASSSADRPNYGYTF.

This clonotype was counted at least ten times. The chain joins TRBV12-3 or TRBV12-4 to TRBJ2-7, with TRBD1 identical over 8 bases. The length of the CDR3 is 18 residues. V dropped 3 bases and J dropped 0; count of bases not matched to a gene: 13. This chain's CDR3 is CASSFTLATGESSYEQYV. CDR3 coding DNA: TGTGCCAGCAGTTTCACACTGGCGACAGGGGAAAGCTCCTACGAGCAGTACGTC.

This clonotype was observed a handful of times. V is TRBV4-1 and J is TRBJ1-1, with TRBD1 identical over 7 bases. The J segment lost 0 bases and the V segment lost 4 bases, leaving 11 bases of the junction unmatched. The germline V gene has CDR1 MGHRA and CDR2 YSYEKL. The length of the CDR3 is 17 residues. CDR3 sequence (DNA): TGCGCCAGCAGCCTCCTATTGTCGACAGGGCTGAACACTGAAGCTTTCTTT. It translates to CASSLLLSTGLNTEAFF.

This clonotype was recorded once. A much larger clone lies one base from this, so it may be a read error. The chain combines TRBV7-9 with TRBJ1-1; D unclear. The V and J ends lost 10 bases and 1 base respectively, with 13 bases between them. This CDR3 has 13 amino acids. Germline loops: CDR1 SEHNR, CDR2 FQNEAQ (reference sequence). This CDR3 reads CANTLRGNTEAFF. The CDR3 DNA is TGTGCCAACACCCTACGGGGGAACACTGAAGCTTTCTTT.

With regard to this clonotype: This sequence may be a read error, since a much larger clone differs from it by one base. CDR3 residues: CVSSTLQGALDTEAFF. The CDR3 nucleotides are TGTGTCAGTAGTACCTTACAGGGGGCGCTGGACACTGAAGCTTTCTTT. The J gene is TRBJ1-1, the V gene TRBV19; TRBD1 aligns across 9 bases. CDR1 is LNHDA, CDR2 SQIVND, per germline (reference sequence). This CDR3 has 16 residues.

This clonotype showed up just a few times. The chain carries TRBV12-3 or TRBV12-4 and TRBJ2-1; the D gene is possibly TRBD1 (5 bases). The CDR3 spans 13 residues. Trimming removed 7 bases from V and 9 bases from J, with 16 bases in between. The CDR3 nucleotides read TGTGCCAGCACCTTGGGGCTAGTCAGTGAGCAGTTCTTC. This encodes CASTLGLVSEQFF.

This clonotype was seen many times. The gene calls are TRBV6-5 and TRBJ1-2, with D uncertain. CDR1 is MNHEY, CDR2 SVGAGI, per germline. The CDR3 covers 16 residues. V gave up 2 bases and J gave up 8 bases, with 21 bases separating them. The chain's CDR3 is CASSYRLTAEREGYTF. The CDR3 nucleotides are TGTGCCAGCAGTTACCGACTAACAGCCGAGAGGGAGGGCTACACCTTC.

This clonotype was found once. V and J are TRBV9 and TRBJ2-1; 7 nucleotides line up with TRBD1. V was clipped by 3 bases and J by 4 bases; unmatched bases: 7. CDR1 and CDR2 from the germline V gene are SGDLS and YYNGEE. The CDR3 spans 15 residues. The CDR3 protein is CASSGTGTVYNEQFF. The CDR3 DNA follows: TGTGCCAGCAGCGGAACCGGGACAGTTTACAATGAGCAGTTCTTC.